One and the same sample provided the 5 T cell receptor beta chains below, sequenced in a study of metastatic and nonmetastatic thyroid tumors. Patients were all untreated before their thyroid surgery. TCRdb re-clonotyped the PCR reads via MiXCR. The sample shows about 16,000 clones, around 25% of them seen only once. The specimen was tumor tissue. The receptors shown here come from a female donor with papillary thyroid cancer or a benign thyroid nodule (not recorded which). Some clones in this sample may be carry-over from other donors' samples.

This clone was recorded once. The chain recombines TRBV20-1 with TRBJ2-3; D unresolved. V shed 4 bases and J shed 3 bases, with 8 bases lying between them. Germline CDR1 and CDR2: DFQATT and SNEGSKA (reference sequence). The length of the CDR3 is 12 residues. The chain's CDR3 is CSAMTGTDTQYF. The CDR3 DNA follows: TGCAGTGCTATGACTGGAACAGATACGCAGTATTTT.

CDR3 sequence (DNA): TGTGCCAGCAGCTTAAGGATCCTCGCCGGGACAGGGGTCGGCTATGGCTACACCTTC. Protein: CASSLRILAGTGVGYGYTF. The chain recombines TRBV7-3 with TRBJ1-2; 10 bases fit TRBD1. Germline CDR1 reads SGHTA; CDR2 reads FQGTGA. This CDR3 is 19 amino acids long. V lost 1 base to trimming and J lost 4 bases; unmatched junction nucleotides: 15.

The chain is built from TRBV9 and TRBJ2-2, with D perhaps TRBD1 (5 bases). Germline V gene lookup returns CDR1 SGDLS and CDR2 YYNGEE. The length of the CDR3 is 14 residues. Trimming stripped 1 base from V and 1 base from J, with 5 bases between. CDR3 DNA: TGTGCCAGCAGCGTAACAGGGAACACCGGGGAGCTGTTTTTT. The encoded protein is CASSVTGNTGELFF. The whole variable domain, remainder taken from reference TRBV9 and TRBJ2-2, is DSGVTQTPKHLITATGQRVTLRCSPRSGDLSVYWYQQSLDQGLQFLIQYYNGEERAKGNILERFSAQQFPDLHSELNLSSLELGDSALYFCASSVTGNTGELFFGEGSRLTVL.

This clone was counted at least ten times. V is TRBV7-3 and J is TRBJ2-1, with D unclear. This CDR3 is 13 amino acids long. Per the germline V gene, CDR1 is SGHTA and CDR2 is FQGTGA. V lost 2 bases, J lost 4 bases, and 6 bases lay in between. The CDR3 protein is CASSLHGYNEQFF. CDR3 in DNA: TGTGCCAGCAGCTTACATGGGTACAATGAGCAGTTCTTC.

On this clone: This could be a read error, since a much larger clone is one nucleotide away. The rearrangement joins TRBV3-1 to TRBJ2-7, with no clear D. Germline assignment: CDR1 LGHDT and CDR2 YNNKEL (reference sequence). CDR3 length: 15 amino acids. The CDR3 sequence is CASSQEHRAAYEQYF. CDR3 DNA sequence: TGCGCCAGCAGCCAAGAACACAGAGCAGCCTACGAGCAGTACTTC.